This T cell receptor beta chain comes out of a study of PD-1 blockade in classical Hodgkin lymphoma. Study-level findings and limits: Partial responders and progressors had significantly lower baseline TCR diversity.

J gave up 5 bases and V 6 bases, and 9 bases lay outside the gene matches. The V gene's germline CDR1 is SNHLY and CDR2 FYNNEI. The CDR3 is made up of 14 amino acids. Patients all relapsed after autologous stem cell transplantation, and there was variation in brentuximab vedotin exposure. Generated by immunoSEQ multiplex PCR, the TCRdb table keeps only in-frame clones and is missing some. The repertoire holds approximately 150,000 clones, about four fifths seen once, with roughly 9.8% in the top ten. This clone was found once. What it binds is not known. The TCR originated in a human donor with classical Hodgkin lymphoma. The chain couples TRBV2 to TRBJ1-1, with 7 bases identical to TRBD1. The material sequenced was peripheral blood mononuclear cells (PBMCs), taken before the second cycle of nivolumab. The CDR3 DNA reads TGTGCCAGCAGATACAGACAGGGAGGGACTGAAGCTTTCTTT. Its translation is CASRYRQGGTEAFF.